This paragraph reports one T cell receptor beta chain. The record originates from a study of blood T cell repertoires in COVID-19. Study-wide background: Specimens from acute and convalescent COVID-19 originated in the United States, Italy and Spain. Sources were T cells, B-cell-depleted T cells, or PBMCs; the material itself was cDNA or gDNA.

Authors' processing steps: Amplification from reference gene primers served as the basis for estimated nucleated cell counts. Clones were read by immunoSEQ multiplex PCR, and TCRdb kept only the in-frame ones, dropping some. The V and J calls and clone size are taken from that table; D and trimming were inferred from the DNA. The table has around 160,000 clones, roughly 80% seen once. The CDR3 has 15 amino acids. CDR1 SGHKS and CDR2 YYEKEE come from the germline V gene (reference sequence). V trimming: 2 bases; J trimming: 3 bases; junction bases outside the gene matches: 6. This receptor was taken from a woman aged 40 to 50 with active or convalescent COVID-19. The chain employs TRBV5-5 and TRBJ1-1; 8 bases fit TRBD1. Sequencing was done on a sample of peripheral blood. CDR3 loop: CASSLQGVWDTEAFF. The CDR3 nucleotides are TGTGCCAGCAGCTTACAGGGGGTGTGGGACACTGAAGCTTTCTTT.